The T cell receptor beta chain described here comes from a study of blood T cell repertoires in COVID-19. Germline-derived CDR1 and CDR2 are MDHEN and SYDVKM. V dropped 5 bases and J dropped 3 bases, with 7 bases sitting between them. This CDR3 contains 12 residues. As originally analysed: Amplification of reference gene primers provided the estimated nucleated cell counts. TCRdb keeps only in-frame clones here, not all; method: immunoSEQ multiplex PCR. Clonal size and the V and J genes are those of that table, whereas D and trimming came from the DNA. Here the sample spans approximately 170,000 clones, approximately 86% being singletons.

Sequenced input: peripheral blood. The receptor's source is a woman at least 80 years old with COVID-19, enrolled during active disease. The chain is built from TRBV28 and TRBJ1-1; D uncertain. CDR3 sequence: CASSTSYTEAFF. CDR3 sequence (DNA): TGTGCCAGCAGTACTTCTTACACTGAAGCTTTCTTT.